The 25 T cell receptor beta chains given below trace back to one sample, sequenced in a study of T cells in Graves' hyperthyroidism and ophthalmopathy. TCR beta CDR3 regions were amplified from RNA. When the TCR CDR3 underwent first-round RT-PCR, the HTBI primer set was used. TCRdb fed the multiplex PCR reads into MiXCR, producing one record per CDR3 protein. This repertoire shows a few hundred thousand distinct CDR3 sequences, roughly 20% found once; its top ten account for 26%. Sequenced input: blood. Source of these receptors: a man between 18 and 29 years old with Graves' hyperthyroidism.

In this sample, this clonotype turned up many times. This chain uses TRBV12-3 or TRBV12-4 with TRBJ1-5; no firm D call. Trimming shortened V by 2 bases and J by 3 bases, and 8 bases separated the two germline ends. This CDR3 is 14 amino acids long. Here the CDR3 DNA reads TGTGCCAGCAGTTTATCAGTTTACAATCAGCCCCAGCATTTT. It is translated as CASSLSVYNQPQHF.

This clonotype occurred many times. The gene calls are TRBV6-5 and TRBJ2-7, with D tentatively TRBD2 (7 bases). Looked up from germline, CDR1 is MNHEY and CDR2 is SVGAGI. The CDR3 is made up of 15 amino acids. Between the trimmed V and J ends, which lost 0 bases and 4 bases, there was a span of 13 bases. CDR3 protein: CASSYSAGARYEQYF. In DNA, the CDR3 is TGTGCCAGCAGTTACTCGGCGGGGGCTAGGTACGAGCAGTACTTC.

This clonotype appeared many times. The V call is TRBV28, the J call TRBJ1-2; maybe TRBD1 (5 bases). Germline loops: CDR1 MDHEN, CDR2 SYDVKM. This CDR3 contains 17 residues. Trimming cost V 4 bases and J 2 bases, with 20 bases left between them. This CDR3 is CASSSFLGPSRNYGYTF. For the CDR3, the DNA is TGTGCCAGCAGTTCGTTTTTGGGGCCGAGTCGGAACTATGGCTACACCTTC.

To note about this clonotype: Possible read error: a much larger clone is one base away. Because the CDR3 is missing its conserved closing phenylalanine or tryptophan, this is likely a read error. J is TRBJ2-7 and V is TRBV6-5, with 7 nucleotides matching TRBD1. Germline CDR1 MNHEY, CDR2 SVGAGI. V shed 6 bases, J shed 0 bases, and the junction held 8 bases outside the gene matches. The CDR3 totals 15 residues. CDR3 amino acids: CASSYLDRLSYEQYL. The CDR3 DNA follows: TGTGCCAGCAGCTACCTGGACAGGCTCTCCTACGAGCAGTACTTG.

This clonotype was seen ten or more times. The genes are TRBV28 and TRBJ2-6, with D possibly called TRBD1 or TRBD2 (5 bases each). The CDR3 totals 21 residues. Trimming stripped 3 bases from V and 4 bases from J, with 28 bases between. Germline V gene data show CDR1 as MDHEN and CDR2 as SYDVKM. The DNA for the CDR3 is TGTGCCAGCAGTTTTCTAACGCTTCGGGACCCGGACCATGCGGGGGCCAACGTCCTGACTTTC. This translates into CASSFLTLRDPDHAGANVLTF.

The V call is TRBV20-1, the J call TRBJ1-5, with 7 bases aligning to TRBD1. The trim removed 2 bases at V and 2 bases at J, leaving 6 bases unmatched. The CDR3 has 15 amino acids. Germline values: CDR1 DFQATT, CDR2 SNEGSKA (reference sequence). As DNA, the CDR3 is TGCAGTGCTAGACAGGGGGGGGGTGGCAATCAGCCCCAGCATTTT. This codes for CSARQGGGGNQPQHF.

Note on this clonotype: The junction departs from the called germline gene at one end, perhaps through a read error. The chain links TRBV12-3 or TRBV12-4 to TRBJ2-7; D possibly corresponds to TRBD1 (6 bases). This CDR3 region has 15 residues. As DNA, the CDR3 is TGTGCAAGCAGTACTTCTCATGGGGGCAGCGGCGAGCAGTACTTC. Protein product: CASSTSHGGSGEQYF.

This chain joins TRBV24-1 and TRBJ1-5; unclear D gene. The germline CDR1 and CDR2 sequences are KGHDR and SFDVKD. The V end was cut by 3 bases, the J end by 3 bases, with 8 bases between. The CDR3 loop spans 14 amino acids. The CDR3 region is CATSDPGNNQPQHF. The CDR3, as DNA: TGTGCCACCAGTGATCCCGGAAACAATCAGCCCCAGCATTTT.

Remarks on this clonotype: Sequence at one end of the junction differs from germline and may be a read error. The chain is built from TRBV7-8 and TRBJ2-4; maybe TRBD2 (5 bases). The closer fit of TRBJ2-1 to the DNA end suggests the J call may be wrong. Germline CDR1 is SGHVS and CDR2 is FQNEAQ. The CDR3 sequence is 17 residues long. The CDR3 nucleotides are TGTGCTAGCAGCTTAGCGTTATCCAGGATAGCCAAAAACATTCAGTTCTTC. Translating it yields CASSLALSRIAKNIQFF.

The chain recombines TRBV27 with TRBJ1-1; perhaps TRBD1 as D (5 bases). The CDR3 is 15 residues long. Deletions cut 3 bases from V and 4 bases from J, with 15 bases between. The germline gives CDR1 MNHEY, CDR2 SMNVEV (reference sequence). The CDR3 here is CASSLQGKKRTEAFF. CDR3 nucleotide sequence: TGTGCCAGCAGTTTGCAGGGAAAGAAGCGCACTGAAGCTTTCTTT.

The chain joins TRBV7-9 to TRBJ2-7, with no clear D. V dropped 5 bases and J dropped 2 bases, with 7 bases sitting between them. Germline lookup yields CDR1 SEHNR and CDR2 FQNEAQ (reference sequence). The CDR3 has 12 residues. The CDR3 protein is CASSRNAYEQYF. CDR3 DNA sequence: TGTGCCAGCAGCCGGAATGCCTACGAGCAGTACTTC.

This clonotype has a count of ten or more. The CDR3: CASRRTGAGGNTIYF. The CDR3 nucleotides read TGTGCCAGCAGACGAACAGGGGCCGGTGGAAACACCATATATTTT. The J gene is TRBJ1-3, the V gene TRBV12-3 or TRBV12-4, with 7 bases aligning to TRBD1. With V trimmed by 6 bases and J by 3 bases, 8 bases remained unmatched. The CDR3 sequence is 15 residues long.

This clonotype was seen many times. The chain is built from TRBV12-3 or TRBV12-4 and TRBJ2-7; the match to TRBD1 covers 7 bases. The CDR3 covers 14 residues. Trimming removed 3 bases from V and 6 bases from J; junction bases left unmatched: 8. The CDR3 coding sequence is TGTGCCAGCAGTTTGACAACAGGGGTCGGCGAGCAGTACTTC. As protein: CASSLTTGVGEQYF.

The table lists this clonotype with many counts. The chain joins TRBV5-1 to TRBJ2-5; TRBD2 agrees at 7 bases. The germline gives CDR1 SGHRS, CDR2 YFSETQ. CDR3 size: 13 residues. V lost 7 bases to trimming and J lost 5 bases; unmatched junction nucleotides: 8. In DNA, the CDR3 is TGCGCCAGCGGGGAGGGGCGAGGGGAGACCCAGTACTTC. Its translation is CASGEGRGETQYF.

Many counts were recorded for this clonotype. This rearrangement joins TRBV12-3 or TRBV12-4 to TRBJ2-5, with D perhaps TRBD2 (6 bases). This CDR3 has 13 residues. V was cut by 2 bases and J by 8 bases, with 12 bases left in between. The CDR3 protein is CASSLLQEGTQYF. Here the CDR3 DNA reads TGTGCCAGCAGTTTACTCCAGGAGGGAACCCAGTACTTC.

V gene TRBV6-1 combines with J gene TRBJ2-5; 10 bases are a match to TRBD1. The CDR3 consists of 14 residues. With 6 bases clipped from V and 5 bases from J, the junction kept 6 bases outside the gene matches. Per the germline V gene, CDR1 is MNHNS and CDR2 is SASEGT. CDR3 amino acids: CASRDRGQGETQYF. In DNA, the CDR3 is TGTGCCAGCAGAGATCGGGGACAGGGGGAGACCCAGTACTTC.

The chain recombines TRBV15 with TRBJ1-2, with D perhaps TRBD1 (5 bases). The CDR3 is 15 amino acids. Germline CDR1 LNHNV, CDR2 YYDKDF (reference sequence). Trimming cost V 3 bases and J 4 bases, with 15 bases left between them. CDR3 DNA: TGTGCCACCAGCAGGACCGGGACGGACATCTATGGCTACACCTTC. Its protein is CATSRTGTDIYGYTF.

This clonotype has ten or more counts. The chain recombines TRBV10-3 with TRBJ1-3; the D gene is possibly TRBD1 (6 bases). The CDR3 sequence is 15 residues long. Germline V CDR1 and CDR2: ENHRY, SYGVKD. Trimming cost V 4 bases and J 0 bases, with 10 bases left between them. In DNA form, the CDR3 reads TGTGCCATCAGTGCTGCCAGGGGCTCTGGAAACACCATATATTTT. Translated, it gives CAISAARGSGNTIYF.

A few counts support this clonotype. The chain uses TRBV6-1 and TRBJ1-1, with a weak D call TRBD1 (5 bases). Germline CDR1 is MNHNS and CDR2 is SASEGT. Trimming shortened V by 7 bases and J by 4 bases, and 16 bases separated the two germline ends. The CDR3 is made up of 14 amino acids. The CDR3 region has the DNA TGTGCCAGCACCCACGGCCAGGGTAGCACTGAAGCTTTCTTT. Amino acids: CASTHGQGSTEAFF.

This clonotype came up many times. The CDR3 loop reads CAWSVPGQILNYGYTF. The CDR3 nucleotides read TGTGCCTGGAGTGTACCCGGACAGATTTTGAACTATGGCTACACCTTC. The rearrangement joins TRBV30 to TRBJ1-2; possibly TRBD1 for D (6 bases). There are 16 residues in the CDR3. The germline V gene has CDR1 GTSNPN and CDR2 SVGIG (reference sequence). Deletions cut 0 bases from V and 2 bases from J, with 16 bases between.

V and J are TRBV12-3 or TRBV12-4 and TRBJ1-3; maybe TRBD1 (5 bases). CDR3 length equals 14 residues. V was clipped by 5 bases and J by 7 bases, with 15 bases between them. As DNA, the CDR3 is TGTGCCAGCAGTGCCGACAGATGGGGCAACACCATATATTTT. Translation: CASSADRWGNTIYF.

This clonotype has a handful of counts. The V and J genes are TRBV5-1 and TRBJ1-3; D is perhaps TRBD1 (6 bases). Germline values: CDR1 SGHRS, CDR2 YFSETQ. The germline V and J ends were trimmed by 0 bases and 0 bases, with 10 bases remaining between them. This CDR3 spans 16 amino acids. CDR3 sequence (DNA): TGCGCCAGCAGCTTGGTAGGGGGAACCTCTGGAAACACCATATATTTT. Its translation is CASSLVGGTSGNTIYF.

The table lists this clonotype with many counts. The chain is built from TRBV6-4 and TRBJ1-1; no definite D call. The CDR3 is made up of 13 amino acids. Trimming cost V 6 bases and J 2 bases, with 10 bases left between them. Germline loops: CDR1 MRHNA, CDR2 SNTAGT. CDR3 sequence reads: CASRHRENTEAFF. The CDR3 DNA follows: TGTGCCAGCAGGCACAGAGAAAACACTGAAGCTTTCTTT.

This clonotype was detected many times. This chain connects TRBV28 to TRBJ1-1; D unresolved. Germline assignment: CDR1 MDHEN and CDR2 SYDVKM. Trimming cost V 5 bases and J 4 bases, with 11 bases left between them. The CDR3 totals 13 residues. DNA for the CDR3: TGTGCCAGCAGTCAACCAACGGGCACTGAAGCTTTCTTT. Protein sequence: CASSQPTGTEAFF.

This clonotype showed up just a few times. A much more abundant neighbour one base away suggests this may be a read error. The V call is TRBV25-1, the J call TRBJ2-2, with 8 bases fitting TRBD2. Looked up from germline, CDR1 is MGHDK and CDR2 is SYGVNS. This CDR3 comprises 20 residues. CDR3 loop: CASSSPGTAGTSGHTGELCF. The CDR3 DNA reads as TGTGCCAGCAGTTCCCCCGGGACCGCCGGCACTAGCGGCCACACCGGGGAGCTGTGTTTT.